This T cell receptor (beta chain) was obtained from a study of CD8+ T cells in alopecia areata. The V gene lost 5 bases and the J gene lost 8 bases, with 4 bases spanning the gap. Looked up from germline, CDR1 is MDHEN and CDR2 is SYDVKM. This CDR3 region has 10 residues. TCR sequencing used cDNA made by reverse transcription of extracted RNA. TCRdb's table, derived via immunoSEQ multiplex PCR, lists solely in-frame clones and lacks some. The table lists under 150,000 clones, roughly 50% of them singletons. This sequence was found in a human donor with alopecia areata. Source material: NKG2D-low CD8+ T cells sorted from blood. V gene TRBV28 combines with J gene TRBJ2-1; D is undetermined. This CDR3 is CASSDDEQFF. In DNA form, the CDR3 reads TGTGCCAGCAGTGATGATGAGCAGTTCTTC. Drawing the rest from reference TRBV28 and TRBJ2-1, the complete variable domain is DVKVTQSSRYLVKRTGEKVFLECVQDMDHENMFWYRQDPGLGLRLIYFSYDVKMKEKGDIPEGYSVSREKKERFSLILESASTNQTSMYLCASSDDEQFFGPGTRLTVL.